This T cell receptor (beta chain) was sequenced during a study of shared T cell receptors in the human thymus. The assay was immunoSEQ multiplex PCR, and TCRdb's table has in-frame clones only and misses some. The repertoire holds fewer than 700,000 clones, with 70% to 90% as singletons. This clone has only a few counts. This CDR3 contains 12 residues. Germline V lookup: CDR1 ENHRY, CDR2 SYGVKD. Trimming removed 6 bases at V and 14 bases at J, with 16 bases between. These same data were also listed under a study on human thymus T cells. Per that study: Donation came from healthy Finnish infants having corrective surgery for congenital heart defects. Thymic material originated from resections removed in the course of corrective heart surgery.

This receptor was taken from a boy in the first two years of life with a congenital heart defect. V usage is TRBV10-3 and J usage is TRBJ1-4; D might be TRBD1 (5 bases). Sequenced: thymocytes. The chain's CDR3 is CAISPDGGRLFF. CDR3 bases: TGTGCCATCAGCCCGGACGGGGGGAGGCTGTTTTTT.